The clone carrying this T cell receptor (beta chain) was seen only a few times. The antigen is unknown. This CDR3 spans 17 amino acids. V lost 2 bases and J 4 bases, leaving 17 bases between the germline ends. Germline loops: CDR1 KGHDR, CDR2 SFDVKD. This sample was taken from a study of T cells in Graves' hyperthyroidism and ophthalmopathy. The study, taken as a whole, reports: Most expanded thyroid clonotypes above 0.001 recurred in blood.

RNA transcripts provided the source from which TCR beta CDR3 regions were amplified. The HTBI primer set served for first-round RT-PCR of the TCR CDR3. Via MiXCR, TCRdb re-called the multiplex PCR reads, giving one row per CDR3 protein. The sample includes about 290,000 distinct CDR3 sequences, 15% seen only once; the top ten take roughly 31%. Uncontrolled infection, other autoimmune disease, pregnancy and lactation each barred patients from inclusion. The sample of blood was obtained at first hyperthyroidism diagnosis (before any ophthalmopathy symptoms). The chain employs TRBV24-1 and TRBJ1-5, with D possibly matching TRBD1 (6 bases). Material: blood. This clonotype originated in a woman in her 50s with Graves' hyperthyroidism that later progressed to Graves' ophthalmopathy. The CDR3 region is CATSDSSGGTSNQPQHF. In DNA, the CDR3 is TGTGCCACCAGTGATTCGTCGGGGGGGACATCTAATCAGCCCCAGCATTTT.